The rows below give T cell receptor beta chains drawn from one sample of a study of post-analysis software for immune sequencing data. One entry per CDR3 protein, called by TCRdb with MiXCR from the PCR reads. The sample contains some 800,000 distinct CDR3 sequences, 46% of which appear only once. Sequencing was done on a sample of blood. The origin of the receptors is a girl between 10 and 17 years old with multiple sclerosis. Both conserved end residues are trimmed from each CDR3. D genes are given only for firm matches. A clone size is listed for some rows: how often the clone was seen (once, few, many), or a class if it is expanded.

clone_size j_call d_call v_call cdr3_aa
NA TRBJ2-4 TRBD1 TRBV6-5 ASSSRDRSLQY
NA TRBJ1-2 NA TRBV12-3/TRBV12-4 ASTLGRGVGYT
few TRBJ2-3 TRBD2 TRBV29-1 SVDPTSTYTQY
NA TRBJ2-7 TRBD2 TRBV9 ASSPGGGFAYEQY
many TRBJ1-2 NA TRBV20-1 SAATQPFGGYT
few TRBJ1-4 NA TRBV20-1 SARGGGTNEKLF
once TRBJ1-5 NA TRBV7-3 ASDERWDGNQPQH
NA TRBJ2-7 TRBD1 TRBV14 ASSHRGQPYEQY
few TRBJ2-4 NA TRBV5-6 ASSPGRDLSPGGNIQY
few TRBJ1-1 NA TRBV7-3 ASSFLGGGGEAF
NA TRBJ1-2 NA TRBV29-1 SVERGERDYGYT
NA TRBJ2-3 TRBD2 TRBV20-1 SARSSGTEQPTDTQY
few TRBJ1-5 NA TRBV12-3/TRBV12-4 ASSLGGSSQPQH
NA TRBJ2-5 NA TRBV7-2 ASSSAGPVGTQY
NA TRBJ2-7 TRBD1 TRBV25-1 ASSDTGGVTYEQY
few TRBJ1-2 NA TRBV2 ASSDSRYGYT
NA TRBJ2-1 TRBD1 TRBV12-3/TRBV12-4 ASSLNRGYNEQF
few TRBJ2-6 NA TRBV12-3/TRBV12-4 ASSFDSGLGSGANVLT
few TRBJ2-7 TRBD1 TRBV28 ASTPDRGYEQY
NA TRBJ2-5 NA TRBV10-1 ASKGDGETQY
NA NA NA TRBV27 ASPNRSRSRYEQY
NA TRBJ2-5 NA TRBV5-1 ASSLWDGETQY
NA TRBJ1-2 NA TRBV5-6 ASSLGRLNYGYT
NA TRBJ2-5 TRBD2 TRBV12-3/TRBV12-4 ATSLAGAETQY
NA TRBJ1-2 TRBD1 TRBV15 ATSRGRGRVGYT
few TRBJ2-7 NA TRBV9 ASSVAGLAGNEQY
NA TRBJ2-1 NA TRBV27 ASSEQGGGQF
NA NA TRBD2 TRBV20-1 SAKSSGQAPVETQY
NA TRBJ2-7 NA TRBV6-1 ASSDGAGSSYEQY
many TRBJ2-5 NA TRBV29-1 SVATVSGETQY
NA TRBJ2-7 TRBD2 TRBV7-9 ASPVGGSRTYEQY
few TRBJ2-7 NA TRBV12-3/TRBV12-4 ASSPLEGFYEQY
NA TRBJ1-6 NA TRBV7-2 ASSFESPSSYNSPLH
few TRBJ2-4 NA TRBV30 AWEAVGNIQY
NA TRBJ2-7 NA TRBV4-1 ASSQTLGTFSEQY
NA TRBJ2-3 NA TRBV12-3/TRBV12-4 ASRYESTDTQY
NA TRBJ2-1 NA TRBV7-9 ASSFAADQQF
once NA TRBD2 TRBV28 ASSSTASGRVYEQY
NA TRBJ2-5 TRBD2 TRBV7-9 TSSLGGGETQY
NA TRBJ2-1 TRBD2 TRBV7-8 ASSKLAGGPTEQF
NA TRBJ2-5 NA TRBV24-1 ATSDWGRETQY